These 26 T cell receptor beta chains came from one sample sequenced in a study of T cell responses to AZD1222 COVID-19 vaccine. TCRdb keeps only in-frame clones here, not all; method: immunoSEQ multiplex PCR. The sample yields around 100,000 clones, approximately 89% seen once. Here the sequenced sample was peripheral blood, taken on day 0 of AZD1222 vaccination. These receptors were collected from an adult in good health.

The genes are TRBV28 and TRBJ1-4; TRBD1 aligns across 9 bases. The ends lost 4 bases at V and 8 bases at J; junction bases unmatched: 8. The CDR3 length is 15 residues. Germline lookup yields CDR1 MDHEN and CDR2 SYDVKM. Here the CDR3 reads CASSSPTGGKEKLFF. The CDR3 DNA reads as TGTGCCAGCAGTTCTCCGACAGGGGGAAAGGAAAAACTGTTTTTT.

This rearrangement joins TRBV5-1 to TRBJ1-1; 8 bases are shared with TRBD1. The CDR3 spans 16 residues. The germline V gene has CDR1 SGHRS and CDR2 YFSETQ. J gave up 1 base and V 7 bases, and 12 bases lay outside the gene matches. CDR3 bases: TGCGCCAGCCGGAGCAGGGGGCTTAGGAAGAACACTGAAGCTTTCTTT. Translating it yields CASRSRGLRKNTEAFF.

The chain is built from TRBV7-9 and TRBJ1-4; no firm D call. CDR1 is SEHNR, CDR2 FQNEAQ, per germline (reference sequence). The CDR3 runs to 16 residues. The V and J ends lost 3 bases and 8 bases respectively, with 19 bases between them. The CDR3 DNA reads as TGTGCCAGCAGCTTCCAAGCGGGGAAATTAGGAGAAAAACTGTTTTTT. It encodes CASSFQAGKLGEKLFF.

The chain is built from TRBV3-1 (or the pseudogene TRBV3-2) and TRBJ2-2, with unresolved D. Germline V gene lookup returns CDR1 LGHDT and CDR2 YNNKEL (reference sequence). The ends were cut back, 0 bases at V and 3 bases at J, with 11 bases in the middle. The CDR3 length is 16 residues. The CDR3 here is CASSQDRSRDTGELFF. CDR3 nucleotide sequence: TGTGCCAGCAGCCAAGATAGGAGCAGAGACACCGGGGAGCTGTTTTTT.

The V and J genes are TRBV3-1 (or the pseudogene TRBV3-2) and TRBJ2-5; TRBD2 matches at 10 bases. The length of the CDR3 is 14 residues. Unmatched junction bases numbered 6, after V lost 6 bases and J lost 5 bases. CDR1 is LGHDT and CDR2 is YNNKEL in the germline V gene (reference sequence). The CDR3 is CASRRTSGRETQYF. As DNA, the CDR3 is TGTGCCAGCAGAAGGACTAGCGGTAGGGAGACCCAGTACTTC.

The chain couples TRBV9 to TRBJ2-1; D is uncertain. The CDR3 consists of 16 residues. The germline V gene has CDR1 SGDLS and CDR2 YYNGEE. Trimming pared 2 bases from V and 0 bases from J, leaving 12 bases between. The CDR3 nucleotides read TGTGCCAGCAGCGTCAAGGGCCCTTTCTCCTACAATGAGCAGTTCTTC. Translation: CASSVKGPFSYNEQFF. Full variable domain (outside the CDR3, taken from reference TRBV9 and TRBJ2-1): DSGVTQTPKHLITATGQRVTLRCSPRSGDLSVYWYQQSLDQGLQFLIQYYNGEERAKGNILERFSAQQFPDLHSELNLSSLELGDSALYFCASSVKGPFSYNEQFFGPGTRLTVL.

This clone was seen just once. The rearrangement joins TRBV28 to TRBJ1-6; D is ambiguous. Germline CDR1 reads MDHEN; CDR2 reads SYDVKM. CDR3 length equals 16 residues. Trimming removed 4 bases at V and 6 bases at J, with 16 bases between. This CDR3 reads CASSSRDDPLNSPLHF. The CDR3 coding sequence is TGTGCCAGCAGTTCCCGGGATGACCCTCTTAATTCACCCCTCCACTTT.

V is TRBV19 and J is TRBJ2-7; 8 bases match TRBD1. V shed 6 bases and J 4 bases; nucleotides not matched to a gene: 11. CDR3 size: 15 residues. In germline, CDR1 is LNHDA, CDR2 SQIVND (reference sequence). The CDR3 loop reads CASSETGTGLYEQYF. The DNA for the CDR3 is TGTGCCAGTAGCGAGACCGGGACAGGACTATACGAGCAGTACTTC.

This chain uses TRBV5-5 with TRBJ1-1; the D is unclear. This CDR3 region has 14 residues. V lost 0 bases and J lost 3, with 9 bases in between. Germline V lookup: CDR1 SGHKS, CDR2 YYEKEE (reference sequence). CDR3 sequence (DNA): TGTGCCAGCAGCTTGGAGGAGTATCACACTGAAGCTTTCTTT. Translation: CASSLEEYHTEAFF.

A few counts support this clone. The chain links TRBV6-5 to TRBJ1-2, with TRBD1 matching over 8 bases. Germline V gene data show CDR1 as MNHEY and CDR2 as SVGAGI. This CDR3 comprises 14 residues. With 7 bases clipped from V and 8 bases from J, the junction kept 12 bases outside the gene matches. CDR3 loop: CASTPGQGGRGYTF. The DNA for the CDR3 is TGTGCCAGCACCCCTGGACAGGGCGGTCGGGGCTACACCTTC.

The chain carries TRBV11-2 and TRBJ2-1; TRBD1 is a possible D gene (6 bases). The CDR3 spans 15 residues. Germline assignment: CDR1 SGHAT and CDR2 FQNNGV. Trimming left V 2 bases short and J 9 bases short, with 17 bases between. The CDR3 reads CASSLSGTSGAEQFF. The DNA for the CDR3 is TGTGCCAGCAGCTTATCTGGAACCTCAGGGGCTGAGCAGTTCTTC.

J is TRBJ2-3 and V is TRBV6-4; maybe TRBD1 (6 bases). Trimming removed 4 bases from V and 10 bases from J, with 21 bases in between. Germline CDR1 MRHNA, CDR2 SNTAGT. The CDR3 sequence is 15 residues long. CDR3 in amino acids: CASSASGTTAIAQYF. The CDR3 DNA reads TGTGCCAGCAGTGCCTCGGGGACAACCGCAATTGCGCAGTATTTT.

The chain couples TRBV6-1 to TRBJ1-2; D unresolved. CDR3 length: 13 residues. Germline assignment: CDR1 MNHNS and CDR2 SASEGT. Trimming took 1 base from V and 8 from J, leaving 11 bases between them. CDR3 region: CASSEEGREGYTF. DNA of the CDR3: TGTGCCAGCAGTGAAGAAGGACGGGAAGGCTACACCTTC.

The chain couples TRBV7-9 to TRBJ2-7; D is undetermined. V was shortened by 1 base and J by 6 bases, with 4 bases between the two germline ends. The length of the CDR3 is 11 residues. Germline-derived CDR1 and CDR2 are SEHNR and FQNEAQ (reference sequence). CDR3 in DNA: TGTGCCAGCAGCTTAGTCTCCGAGCAGTACTTC. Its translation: CASSLVSEQYF.

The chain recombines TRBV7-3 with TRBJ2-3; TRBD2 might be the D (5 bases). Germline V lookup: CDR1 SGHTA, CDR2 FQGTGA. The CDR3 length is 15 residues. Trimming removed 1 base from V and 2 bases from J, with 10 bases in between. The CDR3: CASSLSGFSTDTQYF. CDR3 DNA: TGTGCCAGCAGCTTAAGCGGGTTCTCCACAGATACGCAGTATTTT.

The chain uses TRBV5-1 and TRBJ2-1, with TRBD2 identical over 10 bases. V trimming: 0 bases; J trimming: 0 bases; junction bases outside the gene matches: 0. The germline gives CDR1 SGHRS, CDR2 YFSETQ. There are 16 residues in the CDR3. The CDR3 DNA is TGCGCCAGCAGCTTGGCTAGCGGGAGCTCCTACAATGAGCAGTTCTTC. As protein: CASSLASGSSYNEQFF.

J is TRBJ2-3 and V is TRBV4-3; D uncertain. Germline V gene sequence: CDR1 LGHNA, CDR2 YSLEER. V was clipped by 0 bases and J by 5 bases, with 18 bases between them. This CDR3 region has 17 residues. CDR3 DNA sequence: TGCGCCAGCAGCCAAGATCTGGGAATCCGGACGGAAGATACGCAGTATTTT. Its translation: CASSQDLGIRTEDTQYF.

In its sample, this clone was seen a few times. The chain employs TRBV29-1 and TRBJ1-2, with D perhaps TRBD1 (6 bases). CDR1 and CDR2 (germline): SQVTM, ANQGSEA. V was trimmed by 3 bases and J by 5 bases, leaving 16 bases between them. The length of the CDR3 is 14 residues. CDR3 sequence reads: CSVDHRDQGYGYTF. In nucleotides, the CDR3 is TGCAGCGTTGATCACCGGGACCAGGGGTATGGCTACACCTTC.

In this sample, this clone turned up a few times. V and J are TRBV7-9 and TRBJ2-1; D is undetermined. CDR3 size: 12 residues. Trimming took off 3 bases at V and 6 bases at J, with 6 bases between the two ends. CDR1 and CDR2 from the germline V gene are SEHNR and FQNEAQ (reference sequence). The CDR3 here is CASSLDPNEQFF. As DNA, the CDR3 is TGTGCCAGCAGCTTGGACCCCAATGAGCAGTTCTTC.

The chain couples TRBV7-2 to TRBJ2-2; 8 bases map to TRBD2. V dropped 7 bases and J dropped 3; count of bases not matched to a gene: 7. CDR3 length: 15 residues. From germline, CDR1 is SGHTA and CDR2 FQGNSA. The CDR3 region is CASKFGGADTGELFF. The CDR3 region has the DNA TGTGCCAGCAAGTTCGGGGGGGCGGACACCGGGGAGCTGTTTTTT.

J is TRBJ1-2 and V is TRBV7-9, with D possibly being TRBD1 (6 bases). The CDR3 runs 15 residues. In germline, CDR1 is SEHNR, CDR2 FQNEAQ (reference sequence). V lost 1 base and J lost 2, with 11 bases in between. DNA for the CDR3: TGTGCCAGCAGCTTAGGCAGGGGCTCCAACTATGGCTACACCTTC. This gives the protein CASSLGRGSNYGYTF. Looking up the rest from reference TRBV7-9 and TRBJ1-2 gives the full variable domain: DTGVSQNPRHKITKRGQNVTFRCDPISEHNRLYWYRQTLGQGPEFLTYFQNEAQLEKSRLLSDRFSAERPKGSFSTLEIQRTEQGDSAMYLCASSLGRGSNYGYTFGSGTRLTVV.

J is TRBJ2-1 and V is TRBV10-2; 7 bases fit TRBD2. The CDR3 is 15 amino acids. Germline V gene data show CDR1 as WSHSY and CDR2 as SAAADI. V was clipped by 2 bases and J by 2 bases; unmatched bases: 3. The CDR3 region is CASSEAGEPYNEQFF. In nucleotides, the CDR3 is TGCGCCAGCAGTGAGGCGGGGGAGCCCTACAATGAGCAGTTCTTC.

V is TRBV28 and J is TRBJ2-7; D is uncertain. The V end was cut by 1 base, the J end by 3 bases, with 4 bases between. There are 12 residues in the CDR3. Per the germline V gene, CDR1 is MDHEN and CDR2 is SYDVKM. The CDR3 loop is CASSLFGYEQYF. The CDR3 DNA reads TGTGCCAGCAGTTTATTCGGCTACGAGCAGTACTTC.

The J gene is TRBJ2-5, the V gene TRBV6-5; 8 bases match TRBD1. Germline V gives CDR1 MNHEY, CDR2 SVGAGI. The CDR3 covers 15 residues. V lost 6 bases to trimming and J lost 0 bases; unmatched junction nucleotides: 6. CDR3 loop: CASRRTRGHQETQYF. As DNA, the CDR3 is TGTGCCAGCAGAAGGACCAGGGGGCACCAAGAGACCCAGTACTTC.

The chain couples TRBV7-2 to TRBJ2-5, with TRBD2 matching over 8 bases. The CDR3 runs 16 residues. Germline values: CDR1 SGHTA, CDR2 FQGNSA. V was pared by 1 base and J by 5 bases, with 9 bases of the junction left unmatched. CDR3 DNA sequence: TGTGCCAGCAGCTTAGTCCTTGCGGGGGGTGGGGAGACCCAGTACTTC. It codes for CASSLVLAGGGETQYF.

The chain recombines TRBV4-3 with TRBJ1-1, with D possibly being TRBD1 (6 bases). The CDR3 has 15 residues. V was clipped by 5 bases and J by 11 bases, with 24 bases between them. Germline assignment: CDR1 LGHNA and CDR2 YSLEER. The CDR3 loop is CASSVQHGEGVWAFF. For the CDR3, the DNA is TGCGCCAGCAGCGTACAGCACGGGGAGGGGGTTTGGGCTTTCTTT.